The next 30 T cell receptor beta chains were all read from a single sample in a study of blood T cell repertoires in COVID-19. Sequencing used immunoSEQ multiplex PCR; TCRdb keeps in-frame clones, though not all of them. This sample has approximately 26,000 clones, with 80% to 95% found just once. Sequencing used peripheral blood. The receptors shown here come from a human donor in a cohort sampled during active COVID-19.

The chain is built from TRBV5-1 and TRBJ1-3; D is perhaps TRBD1 (6 bases). Trimming cost V 2 bases and J 0 bases, with 15 bases left between them. The CDR3 runs 17 residues. CDR1 is SGHRS and CDR2 is YFSETQ in the germline V gene. Here the CDR3 DNA reads TGCGCCAGCAGCTTAGACGGACAGCAAACCTCTGGAAACACCATATATTTT. Translated: CASSLDGQQTSGNTIYF.

This clone has a single count. The chain links TRBV30 to TRBJ1-3; D perhaps matches TRBD1 (6 bases). V was clipped by 4 bases and J by 4 bases, with 8 bases between them. There are 12 residues in the CDR3. Germline V lookup: CDR1 GTSNPN, CDR2 SVGIG (reference sequence). The CDR3 bases are TGTGCCTGGACAGGGGAGGGAAACACCATATATTTT. Translating gives CAWTGEGNTIYF. Looking up the rest from reference TRBV30 and TRBJ1-3 gives the full variable domain: SQTIHQWPATLVQPVGSPLSLECTVEGTSNPNLYWYRQAAGRGLQLLFYSVGIGQISSEVPQNLSASRPQDRQFILSSKKLLLSDSGFYLCAWTGEGNTIYFGEGSWLTVV.

The chain combines TRBV3-1 (or the pseudogene TRBV3-2) with TRBJ2-5; 8 bases map to TRBD1. Germline assignment: CDR1 LGHDT and CDR2 YNNKEL (reference sequence). The CDR3 sequence is 14 residues long. Unmatched junction bases numbered 11, after V lost 5 bases and J lost 9 bases. Written as DNA, the CDR3 is TGTGCCAGCAGCTACCACAGGGGGGAATCGGCCCAGTACTTC. Encoded protein: CASSYHRGESAQYF.

The chain recombines TRBV5-1 with TRBJ2-3, with 13 bases matching TRBD2. The CDR3 runs 16 residues. V lost 0 bases, J lost 4 bases, and 2 bases stayed unmatched. The germline gives CDR1 SGHRS, CDR2 YFSETQ. The CDR3 loop is CASSLVLAGGPDTQYF. Written as DNA, the CDR3 is TGCGCCAGCAGCTTGGTACTAGCGGGAGGGCCAGATACGCAGTATTTT.

V and J are TRBV27 and TRBJ2-7; 10 bases match TRBD1. Germline loops: CDR1 MNHEY, CDR2 SMNVEV (reference sequence). Germline trimming cut 3 bases from V and 2 bases from J; bases unmatched to any gene: 10. The CDR3 is made up of 17 amino acids. The CDR3 DNA is TGTGCCAGCAGTTTGGGGACAGGGGTAGGCGGCCCCTACGAGCAGTACTTC. Its protein product is CASSLGTGVGGPYEQYF.

The count of this clone is one. V gene TRBV27 combines with J gene TRBJ1-1; 7 positions match TRBD1. Per germline, CDR1 MNHEY and CDR2 SMNVEV (reference sequence). The CDR3 runs 13 residues. The ends lost 7 bases at V and 4 bases at J; junction bases unmatched: 6. For the CDR3, the DNA is TGTGCCAGCAATAAACAGGGGCTCACTGAAGCTTTCTTT. It codes for CASNKQGLTEAFF.

The chain recombines TRBV10-1 with TRBJ2-7, with a weak D call TRBD2 (5 bases). Germline assignment: CDR1 WNHNN and CDR2 SYGVQD (reference sequence). The CDR3 has 14 amino acids. Trimming shortened V by 2 bases and J by 5 bases, and 13 bases separated the two germline ends. The CDR3 DNA reads TGCGCCAGCAGTGAGGCACGGACTTGGGACGAGCAGTACTTC. Its translation: CASSEARTWDEQYF.

The chain uses TRBV7-2 and TRBJ1-6; D gene unclear. The CDR3 length is 12 residues. V was clipped by 5 bases and J by 9 bases, with 8 bases between them. Germline assignment: CDR1 SGHTA and CDR2 FQGNSA. This chain's CDR3 is CASSLSASPLHF. As DNA, the CDR3 is TGTGCCAGCAGCCTCAGTGCTTCACCCCTCCACTTT.

The gene calls are TRBV6-5 and TRBJ2-7; possible D gene TRBD1, 5 bases. The CDR3 contains 12 residues. V gave up 4 bases and J gave up 4 bases, with 8 bases separating them. Germline V lookup: CDR1 MNHEY, CDR2 SVGAGI. CDR3 sequence: CASSFDRYEQYF. The CDR3 nucleotides are TGTGCCAGCAGTTTCGACAGATACGAGCAGTACTTC.

This chain's CDR3 is CASSSPGTEAFF. The CDR3 DNA follows: TGCGCCAGCAGCTCACCCGGGACTGAAGCTTTCTTT. The V and J genes are TRBV5-1 and TRBJ1-1; D unclear. CDR1 is SGHRS, CDR2 YFSETQ, per germline. Trimming removed 3 bases at V and 5 bases at J, with 8 bases between. The CDR3 is 12 amino acids.

The rearrangement links TRBV3-1 (or the pseudogene TRBV3-2) to TRBJ2-3; possibly TRBD2 for D (5 bases). V was pared by 1 base and J by 8 bases, with 13 bases between. The CDR3 totals 14 residues. CDR1 is LGHDT and CDR2 is YNNKEL in the germline V gene (reference sequence). CDR3 nucleotides: TGTGCCAGCAGCCAAGTAGTGGAGGACGGTACGCAGTATTTT. It translates to CASSQVVEDGTQYF.

The V and J genes are TRBV7-6 and TRBJ2-1; 10 nucleotides align to TRBD1. V gave up 4 bases and J gave up 12 bases; unmatched junction bases: 6. This CDR3 has 13 amino acids. Germline V lookup: CDR1 SGHVS, CDR2 FNYEAQ. The CDR3 here is CASSWDRGKGQFF. The DNA of the CDR3 is TGTGCCAGCAGCTGGGACAGGGGTAAGGGGCAGTTCTTC.

The chain carries TRBV3-1 (or the pseudogene TRBV3-2) and TRBJ2-1; D may be TRBD2 (7 bases). The CDR3 is made up of 16 amino acids. The V gene's germline CDR1 is LGHDT and CDR2 YNNKEL (reference sequence). With 1 base removed from V and 2 bases from J, the gap between germline ends came to 12 bases. CDR3 sequence: CASSQAARGPYNEQFF. CDR3 bases: TGTGCCAGCAGCCAAGCCGCGCGGGGGCCCTACAATGAGCAGTTCTTC.

The genes are TRBV27 and TRBJ2-1, with no clear D. Germline V gene sequence: CDR1 MNHEY, CDR2 SMNVEV (reference sequence). Trimming left V 5 bases short and J 4 bases short, with 6 bases between. The CDR3 runs to 12 residues. In nucleotides, the CDR3 is TGTGCCAGCAGTAATCTATACAATGAGCAGTTCTTC. Translation gives CASSNLYNEQFF.

The chain links TRBV5-1 to TRBJ1-1; 9 bases match TRBD1. Trimming took 4 bases from V and 4 from J; bases not matched to a gene: 5. The CDR3 consists of 14 residues. Germline CDR1 reads SGHRS; CDR2 reads YFSETQ. CDR3 region: CASSHGQGPTEAFF. The CDR3 DNA sequence: TGCGCCAGCAGCCACGGACAGGGGCCCACTGAAGCTTTCTTT.

The J gene is TRBJ2-1, the V gene TRBV29-1, with a weak D call TRBD2 (5 bases). V dropped 3 bases and J dropped 5 bases, with 11 bases sitting between them. The CDR3 is made up of 13 amino acids. Germline V gene lookup returns CDR1 SQVTM and CDR2 ANQGSEA. The CDR3 nucleotides read TGCAGCGTTGACTTGCGGGTAAACAATGAGCAGTTCTTC. Residues: CSVDLRVNNEQFF.

The chain uses TRBV19 and TRBJ1-3; D might be TRBD1 (5 bases). CDR1 is LNHDA, CDR2 SQIVND, per germline (reference sequence). Trimming removed 6 bases from V and 2 bases from J, with 11 bases in between. This CDR3 comprises 14 residues. CDR3 residues: CASRQAHPGNTIYF. The CDR3 bases are TGTGCCAGTAGACAGGCGCACCCTGGAAACACCATATATTTT. Full variable domain (missing parts from reference TRBV19 and TRBJ1-3): DGGITQSPKYLFRKEGQNVTLSCEQNLNHDAMYWYRQDPGQGLRLIYYSQIVNDFQKGDIAEGYSVSREKKESFPLTVTSAQKNPTAFYLCASRQAHPGNTIYFGEGSWLTVV.

The genes are TRBV6-1 and TRBJ1-2; 7 bases match TRBD1. Trimming at V came to 0 bases and at J to 5 bases, leaving 6 bases not matched to a gene. The CDR3 has 15 residues. Germline loops: CDR1 MNHNS, CDR2 SASEGT. The CDR3 loop reads CASSEAPTGRYGYTF. The CDR3 DNA follows: TGTGCCAGCAGTGAAGCGCCGACAGGGAGGTATGGCTACACCTTC.

The chain is built from TRBV6-1 and TRBJ1-5; 10 positions agree with TRBD1. This CDR3 spans 16 amino acids. Per the germline V gene, CDR1 is MNHNS and CDR2 is SASEGT. V gave up 3 bases and J gave up 4 bases; unmatched junction bases: 6. The CDR3 DNA sequence: TGTGCCAGCAGTGACGGGGGGGGACAGGGGAATCAGCCCCAGCATTTT. Protein: CASSDGGGQGNQPQHF.

The gene calls are TRBV10-2 and TRBJ1-4, with TRBD1 matching 7 bases. Germline CDR1 reads WSHSY; CDR2 reads SAAADI. The V gene end was trimmed by 3 bases and the J gene end by 8 bases; junction bases not matched to a gene: 9. The CDR3 runs 15 residues. The CDR3 here is CASSDAGRGREKLFF. The CDR3 nucleotides are TGCGCCAGCAGTGACGCGGGCAGGGGGAGAGAAAAACTGTTTTTT.

The J gene is TRBJ2-5, the V gene TRBV11-3; 12 positions match TRBD2. Per the germline V gene, CDR1 is SGHNT and CDR2 is YENEEA. The CDR3 has 16 amino acids. Trimming took 2 bases from V and 5 from J; bases not matched to a gene: 6. The CDR3 spells CASSLSTSGRPETQYF. CDR3 DNA sequence: TGTGCCAGCAGCTTATCAACTAGCGGGAGGCCGGAGACCCAGTACTTC.

The chain is built from TRBV4-3 and TRBJ2-2; 9 bases align to TRBD2. In germline, CDR1 is LGHNA, CDR2 YSLEER. CDR3 length equals 18 residues. With 2 bases clipped from V and 4 bases from J, the junction kept 11 bases outside the gene matches. This chain's CDR3 is CASSQRMSSGGLTGELFF. In DNA form, the CDR3 reads TGCGCCAGCAGCCAAAGAATGAGTAGCGGGGGCCTCACCGGGGAGCTGTTTTTT.

This chain joins TRBV5-4 and TRBJ1-3, with 8 bases that match TRBD1. The length of the CDR3 is 15 residues. Germline V gives CDR1 SGHNT, CDR2 YYREEE (reference sequence). After removal of 6 bases from V and 0 bases from J, the junction contained 5 bases not matched to a gene. The CDR3 DNA sequence: TGTGCCAGCAATTCACAGGGGGGCTCTGGAAACACCATATATTTT. Translation: CASNSQGGSGNTIYF.

The chain is built from TRBV6-6 and TRBJ1-5; D not resolved. The CDR3 contains 15 residues. Germline V gives CDR1 MNHNY, CDR2 SVGAGI (reference sequence). The V end was cut by 7 bases, the J end by 1 base, with 14 bases between. CDR3 nucleotide sequence: TGTGCCAGCAAGGGTCGGGGAGAGAGCAATCAGCCCCAGCATTTT. This codes for CASKGRGESNQPQHF.

The genes are TRBV5-5 and TRBJ2-2, with 10 bases matching TRBD2. The CDR3 totals 19 residues. After removal of 6 bases from V and 2 bases from J, the junction contained 16 bases not matched to a gene. CDR1 is SGHKS, CDR2 YYEKEE, per germline (reference sequence). The CDR3 reads CASKLGFPSGSSNTGELFF. In nucleotides, the CDR3 is TGTGCCAGCAAACTTGGGTTCCCTAGCGGGAGTAGTAACACCGGGGAGCTGTTTTTT.

V and J are TRBV27 and TRBJ2-7, with 8 bases fitting TRBD1. CDR3 length equals 15 residues. Trimming removed 2 bases from V and 0 bases from J; junction bases left unmatched: 3. Germline V CDR1 and CDR2: MNHEY, SMNVEV (reference sequence). The CDR3 sequence is CASSLRQGASYEQYF. The CDR3 bases are TGTGCCAGCAGTTTACGGCAGGGGGCCTCCTACGAGCAGTACTTC.

V usage is TRBV29-1 and J usage is TRBJ1-5, with a tentative D call TRBD1 (5 bases). The CDR3 extends over 13 amino acids. Germline lookup yields CDR1 SQVTM and CDR2 ANQGSEA. The ends were cut back, 6 bases at V and 2 bases at J, with 11 bases in the middle. CDR3 residues: CSVADTGNQPQHF. The CDR3 DNA reads TGCAGCGTCGCGGACACGGGCAATCAGCCCCAGCATTTT.

V usage is TRBV6-6 and J usage is TRBJ2-7; TRBD2 agrees at 12 bases. The germline CDR1 and CDR2 sequences are MNHNY and SVGAGI (reference sequence). The junction had 5 bases not matched to a gene; V was cut back by 4 bases and J by 4 bases. This CDR3 has 15 amino acids. CDR3 DNA: TGTGCCAGCAGTTCCAGGACTAGCGGGGCTTACGAGCAGTACTTC. Translated: CASSSRTSGAYEQYF.

This chain uses TRBV7-9 with TRBJ2-3, with 11 nucleotides matching TRBD2. V dropped 1 base and J dropped 0; count of bases not matched to a gene: 3. The CDR3 spans 17 residues. The V gene's germline CDR1 is SEHNR and CDR2 FQNEAQ (reference sequence). DNA for the CDR3: TGTGCCAGCAGCTTAGGGACTAGCGGGTCTAGCACAGATACGCAGTATTTT. Translating gives CASSLGTSGSSTDTQYF.

A single count supports this clone. The gene calls are TRBV18 and TRBJ1-2; D ambiguous. Germline loops: CDR1 KGHSH, CDR2 LQKENI. The CDR3 is made up of 13 amino acids. V was trimmed by 3 bases and J by 4 bases, leaving 9 bases between them. In nucleotides, the CDR3 is TGTGCCAGCTCACCTGAGGTTGCCTATGGCTACACCTTC. Residues: CASSPEVAYGYTF.